The next 19 T cell receptor beta chains were all read from a single sample in a study of CD8 T cells in ankylosing spondylitis. MiXCR was run by TCRdb on the 5' RACE reads, yielding one entry per CDR3 protein. The sample consists of around 340,000 distinct CDR3 sequences, roughly 20% of them appearing once. The sample consisted of blood, either unsorted or a sorted T cell fraction (not recorded which). These receptors were collected from a male donor with ankylosing spondylitis or in good health (not recorded which).

This clonotype was seen many times. The chain is built from TRBV3-1 and TRBJ2-7, with D perhaps TRBD2 (5 bases). Per germline, CDR1 LGHDT and CDR2 YNNKEL (reference sequence). Trimming pared 4 bases from V and 6 bases from J, leaving 7 bases between. The CDR3 contains 11 residues. CDR3 in DNA: TGTGCCAGCAGCCGGGCGGGCGAGCAGTACTTC. It is translated as CASSRAGEQYF.

V and J are TRBV7-6 and TRBJ1-5; TRBD1 is a possible D gene (5 bases). Trimming took 3 bases from V and 5 from J, leaving 8 bases between them. Germline CDR1 SGHVS, CDR2 FNYEAQ. The CDR3 totals 13 residues. The CDR3 protein is CASSLDTYQPQHF. CDR3 in DNA: TGTGCCAGCAGCTTGGACACCTATCAGCCCCAGCATTTT.

This clonotype appeared a few times. The CDR3 DNA reads as TGTGCCTGGGTTCCGACCGACAGGGAGAGGGACGAGCAGTACTTC. Its translation: CAWVPTDRERDEQYF. This sequence joins TRBV30 and TRBJ2-7, with TRBD1 matching over 7 bases. This CDR3 region has 15 residues. The germline V gene has CDR1 GTSNPN and CDR2 SVGIG (reference sequence). V lost 5 bases, J lost 5 bases, and 15 bases stayed unmatched.

J is TRBJ2-3 and V is TRBV27; 11 nucleotides align to TRBD1. Germline V gene lookup returns CDR1 MNHEY and CDR2 SMNVEV (reference sequence). J was trimmed by 4 bases and V by 0 bases; bases with no gene match: 3. The CDR3 length is 16 residues. This CDR3 is CASSLSTGQGADTQYF. The CDR3 region has the DNA TGTGCCAGCAGTTTATCTACGGGACAGGGGGCAGATACGCAGTATTTT.

This chain uses TRBV9 with TRBJ2-1, with 8 bases matching TRBD2. The junction had 4 bases not matched to a gene; V was cut back by 3 bases and J by 5 bases. The CDR3 contains 14 residues. The germline V gene encodes CDR1 SGDLS and CDR2 YYNGEE. The CDR3 DNA reads TGTGCCAGCAGCGACCGAGCGGGGGACAATGAGCAGTTCTTC. Translating gives CASSDRAGDNEQFF.

The table lists this clonotype with a few counts. This chain joins TRBV4-1 and TRBJ2-6; 7 bases are shared with TRBD1. V lost 3 bases to trimming and J lost 2 bases; unmatched junction nucleotides: 7. This CDR3 region has 17 residues. Germline V gene data show CDR1 as MGHRA and CDR2 as YSYEKL. Written as DNA, the CDR3 is TGCGCCAGCAGCCAGGACAGGACCCCTCCTGGGGCCAACGTCCTGACTTTC. Residues: CASSQDRTPPGANVLTF.

This clonotype showed up just once. The chain is built from TRBV4-1 and TRBJ2-3, with D perhaps TRBD1 or TRBD2 (5 bases each). CDR1 is MGHRA, CDR2 YSYEKL, per germline. The CDR3 is made up of 16 amino acids. V was pared by 6 bases and J by 4 bases, with 20 bases between. CDR3 protein: CASRGPGPRGADTQYF. Written as DNA, the CDR3 is TGCGCCAGCAGAGGACCGGGACCCCGGGGCGCAGATACGCAGTATTTT.

Only one count was recorded for this clonotype. The chain combines TRBV12-3 or TRBV12-4 with TRBJ2-7; D is possibly TRBD1 (6 bases). The CDR3 covers 15 residues. The germline V and J ends were trimmed by 2 bases and 3 bases, with 14 bases remaining between them. The CDR3 sequence is CASSLLGQRYYEQYF. The CDR3 DNA follows: TGTGCCAGCAGTTTACTAGGACAGAGGTACTACGAGCAGTACTTC.

The rearrangement joins TRBV5-1 to TRBJ2-7; D is undetermined. The germline V and J ends were trimmed by 1 base and 0 bases, with 11 bases remaining between them. Germline-derived CDR1 and CDR2 are SGHRS and YFSETQ. The CDR3 has 15 residues. This CDR3 is CASSLRYEYSYEQYF. CDR3 nucleotides: TGCGCCAGCAGCTTGAGATATGAGTACTCCTACGAGCAGTACTTC.

The chain employs TRBV28 and TRBJ2-1; 11 nucleotides align to TRBD2. There are 18 residues in the CDR3. The V gene's germline CDR1 is MDHEN and CDR2 SYDVKM. Trimming at V came to 3 bases and at J to 0 bases, leaving 7 bases not matched to a gene. CDR3 loop: CASSLTSGDPFSYNEQFF. The CDR3 coding sequence is TGTGCCAGCAGTTTGACTAGCGGGGACCCTTTCTCCTACAATGAGCAGTTCTTC.

This clonotype has a handful of counts. The rearrangement joins TRBV4-1 to TRBJ1-1; 7 bases match TRBD1. This CDR3 spans 13 amino acids. CDR1 is MGHRA and CDR2 is YSYEKL in the germline V gene. Trimming took 3 bases from V and 7 from J; bases not matched to a gene: 5. CDR3 protein: CASSQAQGGEAFF. CDR3 bases: TGCGCCAGCAGCCAGGCCCAGGGGGGTGAAGCTTTCTTT.

V and J are TRBV12-3 or TRBV12-4 and TRBJ2-3, with D unresolved. The CDR3 loop spans 13 amino acids. V dropped 8 bases and J dropped 0 bases, with 9 bases sitting between them. CDR3 bases: TGTGCCAGCGCCGACATTAGCACAGATACGCAGTATTTT. Amino acid sequence: CASADISTDTQYF.

This clonotype was counted between two and nine times. The J gene is TRBJ2-5, the V gene TRBV29-1; D may be TRBD1 or TRBD2 (7 bases each). V lost 6 bases and J 0 bases, leaving 14 bases between the germline ends. The CDR3 contains 14 residues. Germline V gene lookup returns CDR1 SQVTM and CDR2 ANQGSEA. The DNA for the CDR3 is TGCAGCGTCGGGGGGACAGACCACCAAGAGACCCAGTACTTC. It translates to CSVGGTDHQETQYF.

In its sample, this clonotype was seen a few times. The chain combines TRBV12-3 or TRBV12-4 with TRBJ1-1; D may be TRBD1 (5 bases). V was cut by 5 bases and J by 1 base, with 17 bases left in between. The CDR3 consists of 16 residues. This CDR3 is CASSQRTGAPNTEAFF. CDR3 bases: TGTGCCAGCAGTCAAAGAACAGGAGCCCCGAACACTGAAGCTTTCTTT.

The chain has TRBV4-1 and TRBJ1-1; no clear D. Germline V gene data show CDR1 as MGHRA and CDR2 as YSYEKL. Trimming took off 4 bases at V and 4 bases at J, with 13 bases between the two ends. This CDR3 is built from 14 residues. CDR3 nucleotide sequence: TGCGCCAGCAGCCCTTCAGAGTCGAGCACTGAAGCTTTCTTT. This translates into CASSPSESSTEAFF.

The rearrangement links TRBV14 to TRBJ2-3, with D perhaps TRBD1 or TRBD2 (5 bases each). The CDR3 covers 18 residues. Germline CDR1 is SGHDN and CDR2 is FVKESK. The V gene lost 4 bases and the J gene lost 8 bases, with 28 bases spanning the gap. The DNA for the CDR3 is TGTGCCAGCAGCCCGCTTTTTGACGTCCTTCCGGGACGGAGTACGCAGTATTTT. Encoded protein: CASSPLFDVLPGRSTQYF.

This clonotype turned up a few times. The genes are TRBV6-1 and TRBJ2-1; TRBD2 is a possible D gene (5 bases). This CDR3 is built from 14 residues. V lost 5 bases to trimming and J lost 7 bases, with 15 bases between them. Germline values: CDR1 MNHNS, CDR2 SASEGT. The CDR3 DNA reads as TGTGCCAGCAGTACCAGCGGAGGCCGGAATGAGCAGTTCTTC. Its protein product is CASSTSGGRNEQFF.

This chain's CDR3 is CSVPLGGRGVREQFF. CDR3 nucleotide sequence: TGCAGCGTTCCCCTCGGGGGGCGGGGGGTGCGGGAGCAGTTCTTC. V is TRBV29-1 and J is TRBJ2-1; 8 bases align to TRBD2. V was clipped by 5 bases and J by 10 bases; unmatched bases: 16. This CDR3 region has 15 residues. Germline V gives CDR1 SQVTM, CDR2 ANQGSEA.

This clonotype has only a few counts. The rearrangement joins TRBV5-1 to TRBJ2-7, with no clear D. The CDR3 length is 13 residues. Trimming left V 0 bases short and J 3 bases short, with 7 bases between. Germline V gives CDR1 SGHRS, CDR2 YFSETQ. In DNA form, the CDR3 reads TGCGCCAGCAGCTTGGAAACTAACTACGAGCAGTACTTC. This codes for CASSLETNYEQYF.